The sequence of this T cell receptor beta chain was determined in a study of CD8+CD57+ T cells in acquired aplastic anemia. Across the whole study: Sorting CD4+ and CD8+ cells gave DNA averaging approximately 2.9 ug.

This clonotype was recorded once. Its target is unknown. Germline is not matched at one junction end, which may reflect a read error. It was genomic DNA that served as the template for profiling TCR beta VDJ and CDR3. MiXCR was run by TCRdb on the reads, yielding one entry per CDR3 protein. The sample holds about 270,000 distinct CDR3 sequences, 45% to 70% seen once. Whole-study findings and limits: The study identified twenty-nine CD8+ CDR3 sequences shared by patients and controls. Patients versus controls showed no significant CD8+ Simpson's diversity difference.

The TCR originated in a human donor with severe aplastic anemia or a healthy control (not recorded which). Source material: sorted CD4+, CD8+, or CD8+CD57+ T cells (not recorded which) from PBMCs.

The CDR3 is CASSPGQGGYEQHF. As DNA, the CDR3 is TGTGCCAGCAGTCCTGGACAGGGTGGCTACGAGCAGCACTTC. V usage is TRBV2 and J usage is TRBJ2-7; 8 bases fit TRBD1. There are 14 residues in the CDR3. The germline gives CDR1 SNHLY, CDR2 FYNNEI.